This entry lists 5 T cell receptor beta chains sequenced from one sample in a study of blood T cell repertoires in COVID-19. Generated by immunoSEQ multiplex PCR, the TCRdb table keeps only in-frame clones and is missing some. The table records around 72,000 clones, 70% to 90% of them present only once. Sequenced input: peripheral blood. These receptors all come from a woman between 70 and 85 years old with acute or convalescent COVID-19.

The chain joins TRBV7-2 to TRBJ1-3; D is unresolved. Trimming left V 5 bases short and J 0 bases short, with 11 bases between. Germline V CDR1 and CDR2: SGHTA, FQGNSA. The CDR3 consists of 15 residues. The DNA of the CDR3 is TGTGCCAGCAGCCCTGGGCTAGCCTCTGGAAACACCATATATTTT. Translated, it gives CASSPGLASGNTIYF.

This clone was seen once. The rearrangement joins TRBV24-1 to TRBJ1-2; 8 bases map to TRBD1. Germline V gives CDR1 KGHDR, CDR2 SFDVKD. Trimming at V came to 4 bases and at J to 4 bases, leaving 4 bases not matched to a gene. CDR3 length equals 14 residues. CDR3 bases: TGTGCCACCAGTGACGAGGACAGGGCCTATGGCTACACCTTC. Translated, it gives CATSDEDRAYGYTF.

The rearrangement uses TRBV7-9 and TRBJ2-3; possible D gene TRBD2, 5 bases. With 10 bases removed from V and 4 bases from J, the gap between germline ends came to 15 bases. Germline-derived CDR1 and CDR2 are SEHNR and FQNEAQ (reference sequence). CDR3 size: 13 residues. CDR3 DNA: TGTGCCACCAAGAGGTCCGGGGCAGATACGCAGTATTTT. The encoded protein is CATKRSGADTQYF. Full variable domain (rest looked up from reference TRBV7-9 and TRBJ2-3): DTGVSQNPRHKITKRGQNVTFRCDPISEHNRLYWYRQTLGQGPEFLTYFQNEAQLEKSRLLSDRFSAERPKGSFSTLEIQRTEQGDSAMYLCATKRSGADTQYFGPGTRLTVL.

The rearrangement uses TRBV5-1 and TRBJ2-2; a possible D gene is TRBD2 (6 bases). V was cut by 4 bases and J by 3 bases, with 16 bases left in between. The CDR3 is 16 residues long. Germline V CDR1 and CDR2: SGHRS, YFSETQ. Here the CDR3 reads CASSALEGGDTGELFF. The CDR3 bases are TGCGCCAGCAGCGCGTTGGAGGGAGGAGACACCGGGGAGCTGTTTTTT.

The V and J genes are TRBV28 and TRBJ2-4; possible D gene TRBD1, 6 bases. Between the trimmed V and J ends, which lost 6 bases and 0 bases, there was a span of 12 bases. The CDR3 spans 15 residues. CDR1 is MDHEN, CDR2 SYDVKM, per germline. CDR3 sequence (DNA): TGTGCCAGCAGCGACGGACAGATAGCCAAAAACATTCAGTACTTC. Encoded protein: CASSDGQIAKNIQYF.